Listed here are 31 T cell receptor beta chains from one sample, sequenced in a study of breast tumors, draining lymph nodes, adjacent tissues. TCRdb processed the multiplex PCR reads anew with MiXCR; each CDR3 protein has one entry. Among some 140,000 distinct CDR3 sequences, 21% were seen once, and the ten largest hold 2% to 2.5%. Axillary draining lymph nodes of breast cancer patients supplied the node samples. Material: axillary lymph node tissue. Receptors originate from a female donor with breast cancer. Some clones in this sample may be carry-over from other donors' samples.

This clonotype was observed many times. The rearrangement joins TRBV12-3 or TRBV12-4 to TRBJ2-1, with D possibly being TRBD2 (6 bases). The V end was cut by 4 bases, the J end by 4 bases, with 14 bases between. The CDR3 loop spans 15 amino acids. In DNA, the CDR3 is TGTGCCAGCAGTTATGGGACTCAGGGATACAATGAGCAGTTCTTC. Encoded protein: CASSYGTQGYNEQFF.

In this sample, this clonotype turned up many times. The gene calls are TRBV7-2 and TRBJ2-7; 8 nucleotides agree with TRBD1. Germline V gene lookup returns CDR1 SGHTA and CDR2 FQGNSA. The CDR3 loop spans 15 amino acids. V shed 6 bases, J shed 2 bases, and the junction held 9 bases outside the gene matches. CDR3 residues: CASSAGQGSTYEQYF. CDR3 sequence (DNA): TGTGCCAGCAGTGCTGGACAGGGCTCAACCTACGAGCAGTACTTC.

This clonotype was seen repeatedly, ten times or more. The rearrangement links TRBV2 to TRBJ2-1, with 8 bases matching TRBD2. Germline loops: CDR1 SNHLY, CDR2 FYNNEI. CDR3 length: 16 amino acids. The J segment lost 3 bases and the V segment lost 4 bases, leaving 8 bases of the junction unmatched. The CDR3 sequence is CASSGTGTRYYNEQFF. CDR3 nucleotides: TGTGCCAGCAGTGGGACCGGGACTAGGTACTACAATGAGCAGTTCTTC.

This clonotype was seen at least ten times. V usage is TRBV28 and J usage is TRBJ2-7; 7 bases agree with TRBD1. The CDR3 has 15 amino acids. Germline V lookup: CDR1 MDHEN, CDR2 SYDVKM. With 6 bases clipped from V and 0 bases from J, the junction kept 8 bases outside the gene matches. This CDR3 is CASRRVTGNSYEQYF. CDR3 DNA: TGTGCCAGCAGGCGAGTGACAGGGAACTCCTACGAGCAGTACTTC. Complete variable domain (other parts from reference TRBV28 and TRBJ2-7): DVKVTQSSRYLVKRTGEKVFLECVQDMDHENMFWYRQDPGLGLRLIYFSYDVKMKEKGDIPEGYSVSREKKERFSLILESASTNQTSMYLCASRRVTGNSYEQYFGPGTRLTVT.

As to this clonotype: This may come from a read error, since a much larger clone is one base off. In DNA, the CDR3 is TGTGCCAGCAGTTCTTCTCAGGACACCCCCTACGAGCAGTACTTC. Translating it yields CASSSSQDTPYEQYF. The rearrangement uses TRBV27 and TRBJ2-7; D is possibly TRBD1 (5 bases). The CDR3 totals 15 residues. In germline, CDR1 is MNHEY, CDR2 SMNVEV (reference sequence). V shed 4 bases and J shed 2 bases, with 15 bases lying between them.

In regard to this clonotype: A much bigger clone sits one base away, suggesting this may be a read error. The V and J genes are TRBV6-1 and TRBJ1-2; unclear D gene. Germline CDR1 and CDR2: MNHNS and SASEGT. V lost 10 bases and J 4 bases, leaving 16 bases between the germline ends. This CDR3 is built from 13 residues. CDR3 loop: CATPEGRVYGYTF. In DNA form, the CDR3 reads TGTGCCACACCTGAAGGGCGGGTCTATGGCTACACCTTC.

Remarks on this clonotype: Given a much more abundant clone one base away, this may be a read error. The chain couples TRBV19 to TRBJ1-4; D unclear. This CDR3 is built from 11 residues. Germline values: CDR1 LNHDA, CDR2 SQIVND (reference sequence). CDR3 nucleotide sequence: TGTGCCAGTAGTAATAATGTAAAACTGTTTTTT. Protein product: CASSNNVKLFF.

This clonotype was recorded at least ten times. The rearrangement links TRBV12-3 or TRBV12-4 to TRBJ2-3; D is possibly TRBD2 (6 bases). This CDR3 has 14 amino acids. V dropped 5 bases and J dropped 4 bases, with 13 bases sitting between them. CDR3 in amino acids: CASSPVEGSDTQYF. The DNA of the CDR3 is TGTGCCAGCAGTCCAGTGGAGGGGTCAGATACGCAGTATTTT.

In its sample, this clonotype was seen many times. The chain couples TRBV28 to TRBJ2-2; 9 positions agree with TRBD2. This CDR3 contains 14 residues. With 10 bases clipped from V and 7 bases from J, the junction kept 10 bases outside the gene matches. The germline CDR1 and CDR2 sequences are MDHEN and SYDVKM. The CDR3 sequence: CATRVSGSIGELFF. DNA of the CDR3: TGTGCCACCCGAGTTAGCGGGAGTATCGGGGAGCTGTTTTTT.

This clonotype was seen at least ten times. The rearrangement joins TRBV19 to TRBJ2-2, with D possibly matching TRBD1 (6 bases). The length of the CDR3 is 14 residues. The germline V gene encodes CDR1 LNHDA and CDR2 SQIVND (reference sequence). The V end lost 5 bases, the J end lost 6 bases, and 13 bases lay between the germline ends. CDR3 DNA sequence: TGTGCCAGTAGTGTGACAGGAGTCCCCGGGGAGCTGTTTTTT. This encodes CASSVTGVPGELFF.

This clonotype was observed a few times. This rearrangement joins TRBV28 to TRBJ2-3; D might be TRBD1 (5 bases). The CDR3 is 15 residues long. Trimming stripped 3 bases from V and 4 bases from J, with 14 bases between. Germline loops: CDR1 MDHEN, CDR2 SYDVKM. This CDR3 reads CASSLLSEGADTQYF. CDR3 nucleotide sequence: TGTGCCAGCAGTTTGTTGTCAGAAGGGGCAGATACGCAGTATTTT.

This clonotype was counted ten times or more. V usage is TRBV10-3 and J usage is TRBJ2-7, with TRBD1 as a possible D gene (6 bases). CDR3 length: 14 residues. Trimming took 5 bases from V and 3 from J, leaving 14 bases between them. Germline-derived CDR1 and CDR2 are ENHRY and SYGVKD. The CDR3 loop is CAISLGGQNYEQYF. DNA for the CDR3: TGTGCCATCAGTCTCGGAGGACAGAACTACGAGCAGTACTTC.

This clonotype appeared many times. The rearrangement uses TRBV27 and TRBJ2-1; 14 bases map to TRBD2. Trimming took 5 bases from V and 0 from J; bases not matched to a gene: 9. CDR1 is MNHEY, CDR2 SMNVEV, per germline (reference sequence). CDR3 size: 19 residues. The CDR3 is CASSPSGLAGGTSYNEQFF. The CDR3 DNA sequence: TGTGCCAGCAGTCCCTCCGGACTAGCGGGAGGAACCTCCTACAATGAGCAGTTCTTC.

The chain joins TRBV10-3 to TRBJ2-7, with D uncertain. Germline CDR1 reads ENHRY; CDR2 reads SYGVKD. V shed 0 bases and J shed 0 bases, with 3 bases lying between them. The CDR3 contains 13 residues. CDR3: CAISESFSYEQYF. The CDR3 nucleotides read TGTGCCATCAGTGAGTCATTCTCCTACGAGCAGTACTTC.

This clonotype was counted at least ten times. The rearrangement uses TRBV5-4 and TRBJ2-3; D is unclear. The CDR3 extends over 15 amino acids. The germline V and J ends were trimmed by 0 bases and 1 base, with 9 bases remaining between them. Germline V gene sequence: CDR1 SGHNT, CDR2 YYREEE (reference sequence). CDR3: CASSLVWLRTDTQYF. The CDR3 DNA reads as TGTGCCAGCAGCTTGGTGTGGTTACGCACAGATACGCAGTATTTT.

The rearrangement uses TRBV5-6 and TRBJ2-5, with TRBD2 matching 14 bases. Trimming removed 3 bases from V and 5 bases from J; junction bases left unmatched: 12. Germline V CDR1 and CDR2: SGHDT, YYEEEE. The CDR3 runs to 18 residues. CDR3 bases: TGTGCCAGCAGCTCCCCGACTAGCGGGAGGGCCTCTTGGGAGACCCAGTACTTC. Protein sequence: CASSSPTSGRASWETQYF.

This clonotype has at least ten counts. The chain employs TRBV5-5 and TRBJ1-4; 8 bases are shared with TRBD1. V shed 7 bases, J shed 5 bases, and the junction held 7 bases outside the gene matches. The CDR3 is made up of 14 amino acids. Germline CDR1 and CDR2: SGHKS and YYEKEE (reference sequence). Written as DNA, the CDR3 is TGTGCCAGCCGTGCGGGGACAGGCAATGAAAAACTGTTTTTT. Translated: CASRAGTGNEKLFF.

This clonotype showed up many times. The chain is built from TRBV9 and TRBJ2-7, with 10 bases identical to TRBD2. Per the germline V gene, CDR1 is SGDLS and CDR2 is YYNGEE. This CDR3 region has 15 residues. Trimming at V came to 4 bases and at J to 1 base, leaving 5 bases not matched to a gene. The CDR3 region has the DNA TGTGCCAGCAGCCCGAGACTAGCGGGTTCCTACGAGCAGTACTTC. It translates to CASSPRLAGSYEQYF.

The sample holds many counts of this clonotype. Here the CDR3 DNA reads TGCGCCAGCAGCCAAGACGGACTAGCGGGACGGTATTTT. It codes for CASSQDGLAGRYF. The V call is TRBV4-1, the J call TRBJ2-3; 12 positions match TRBD2. The length of the CDR3 is 13 residues. The germline V gene encodes CDR1 MGHRA and CDR2 YSYEKL. The J segment lost 14 bases and the V segment lost 0 bases, leaving 3 bases of the junction unmatched.

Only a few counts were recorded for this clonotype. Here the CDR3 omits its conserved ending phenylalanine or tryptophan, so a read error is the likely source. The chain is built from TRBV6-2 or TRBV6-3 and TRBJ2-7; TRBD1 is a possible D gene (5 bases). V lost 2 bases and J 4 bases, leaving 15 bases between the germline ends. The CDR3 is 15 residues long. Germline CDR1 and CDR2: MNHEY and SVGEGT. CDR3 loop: CASSYGQGSLYEQYL. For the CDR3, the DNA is TGTGCCAGCAGTTACGGGCAGGGATCCCTTTACGAGCAGTACCTC.

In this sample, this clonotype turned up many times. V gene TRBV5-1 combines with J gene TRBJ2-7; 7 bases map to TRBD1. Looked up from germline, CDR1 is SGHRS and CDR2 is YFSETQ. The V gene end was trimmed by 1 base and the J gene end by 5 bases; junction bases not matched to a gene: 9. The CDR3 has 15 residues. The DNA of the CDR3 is TGCGCCAGCAGCTTGAGTTTTGACAGGGTTAACGAGCAGTACTTC. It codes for CASSLSFDRVNEQYF.

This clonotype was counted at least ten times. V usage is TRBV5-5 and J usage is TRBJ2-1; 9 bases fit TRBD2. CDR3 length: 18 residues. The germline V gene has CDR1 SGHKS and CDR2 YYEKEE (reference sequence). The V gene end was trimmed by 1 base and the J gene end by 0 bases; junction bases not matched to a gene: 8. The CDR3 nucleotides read TGTGCCAGCAGCTTGAGTATTAGCGGGAGCGGCTCCTACAATGAGCAGTTCTTC. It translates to CASSLSISGSGSYNEQFF.

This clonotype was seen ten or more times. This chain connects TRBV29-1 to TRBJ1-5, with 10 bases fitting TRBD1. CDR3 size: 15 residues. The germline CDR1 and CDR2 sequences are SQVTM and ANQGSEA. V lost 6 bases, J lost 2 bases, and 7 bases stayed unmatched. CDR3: CSVAGGTGGNQPQHF. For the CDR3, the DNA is TGCAGCGTCGCCGGTGGGACAGGGGGCAATCAGCCCCAGCATTTT.

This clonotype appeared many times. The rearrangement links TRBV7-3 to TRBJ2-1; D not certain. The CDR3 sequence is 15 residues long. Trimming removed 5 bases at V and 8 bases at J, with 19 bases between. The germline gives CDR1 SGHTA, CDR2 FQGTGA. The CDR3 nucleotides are TGTGCCAGCAGCCCTGCGGTCCGAGCTGGGCATGAGCAGTTCTTC. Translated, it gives CASSPAVRAGHEQFF.

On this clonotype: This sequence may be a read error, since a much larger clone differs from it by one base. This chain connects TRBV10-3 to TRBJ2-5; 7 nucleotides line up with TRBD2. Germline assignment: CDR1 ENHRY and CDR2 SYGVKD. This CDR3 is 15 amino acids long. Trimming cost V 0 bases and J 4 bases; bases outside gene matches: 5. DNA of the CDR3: TGTGCCATCAGTGAGTCCATTGGGGGGGGAGAGACCCAGTACTTC. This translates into CAISESIGGGETQYF.

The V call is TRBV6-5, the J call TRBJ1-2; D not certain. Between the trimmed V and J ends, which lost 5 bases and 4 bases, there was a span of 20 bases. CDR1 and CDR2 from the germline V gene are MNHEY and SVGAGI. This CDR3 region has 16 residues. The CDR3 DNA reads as TGTGCCAGCAGTCCCCGAGGCACAGACGGCGCCTATGGCTACACCTTC. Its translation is CASSPRGTDGAYGYTF.

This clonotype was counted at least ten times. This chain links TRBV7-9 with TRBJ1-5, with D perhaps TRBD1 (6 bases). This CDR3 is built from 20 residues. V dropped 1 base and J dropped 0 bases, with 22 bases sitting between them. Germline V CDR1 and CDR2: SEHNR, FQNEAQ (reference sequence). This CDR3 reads CASSLVIGQGSPYSNQPQHF. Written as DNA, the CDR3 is TGTGCCAGCAGCTTAGTTATCGGGCAGGGGAGTCCCTATAGCAATCAGCCCCAGCATTTT.

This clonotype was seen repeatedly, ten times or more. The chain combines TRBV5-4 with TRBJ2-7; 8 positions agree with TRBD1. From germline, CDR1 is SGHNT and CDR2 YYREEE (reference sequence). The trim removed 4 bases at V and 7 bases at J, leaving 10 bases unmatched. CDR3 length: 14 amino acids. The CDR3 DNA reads TGTGCCAGCAGCAATCGCCAGGGGGCCAGTGAGCAGTACTTC. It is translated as CASSNRQGASEQYF.

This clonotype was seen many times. CDR3 coding DNA: TGTGCCAGCAGGACAGGTTTCTCACCCCTCCACTTT. It translates to CASRTGFSPLHF. The V and J genes are TRBV12-3 or TRBV12-4 and TRBJ1-6; the D gene is possibly TRBD1 (6 bases). CDR3 size: 12 residues. Trimming stripped 6 bases from V and 10 bases from J, with 10 bases between.

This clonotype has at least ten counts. CDR3 sequence (DNA): TGTGCCAGCAGTTTCGCGGTCTACGAGCAGTACTTC. It yields the protein CASSFAVYEQYF. This chain joins TRBV6-6 and TRBJ2-7; D is unclear. This CDR3 contains 12 residues. The germline CDR1 and CDR2 sequences are MNHNY and SVGAGI (reference sequence). V lost 4 bases to trimming and J lost 3 bases, with 7 bases between them.

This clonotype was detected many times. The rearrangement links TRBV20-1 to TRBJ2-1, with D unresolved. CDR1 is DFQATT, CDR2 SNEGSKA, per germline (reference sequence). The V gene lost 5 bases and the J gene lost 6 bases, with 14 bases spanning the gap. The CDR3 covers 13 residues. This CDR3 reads CSADPGRANEQFF. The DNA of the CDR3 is TGCAGTGCTGACCCCGGACGTGCCAATGAGCAGTTCTTC.